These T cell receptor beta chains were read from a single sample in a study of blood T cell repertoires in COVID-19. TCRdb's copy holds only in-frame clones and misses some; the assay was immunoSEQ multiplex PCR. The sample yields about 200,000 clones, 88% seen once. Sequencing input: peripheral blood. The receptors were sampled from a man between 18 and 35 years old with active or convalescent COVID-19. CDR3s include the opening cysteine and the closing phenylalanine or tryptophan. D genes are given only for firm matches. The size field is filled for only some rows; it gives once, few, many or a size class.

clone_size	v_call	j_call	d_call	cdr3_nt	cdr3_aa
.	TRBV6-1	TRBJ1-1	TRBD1	TGTGCCAGCAGTGAGTATGTTTCAGGGGGCGCCCGGGGGAACACTGAAGCTTTCTTT	CASSEYVSGGARGNTEAFF
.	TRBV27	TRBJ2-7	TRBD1	TGTGCCAGCAGCCACAGGGGGAATTACGAGCAGTACTTC	CASSHRGNYEQYF
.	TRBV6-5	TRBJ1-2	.	TGTGCCAGCAGTCAAACAGGGAGCTATGGCTACACCTTC	CASSQTGSYGYTF
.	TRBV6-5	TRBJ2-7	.	TGTGCCAGCAGCTACCAGGGGATCGGGGCCTACGAGCAGTACTTC	CASSYQGIGAYEQYF
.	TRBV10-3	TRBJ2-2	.	TGTGCCATCAGTGAGTCTGTCTTAAATTCCGGGGAGCTGTTTTTT	CAISESVLNSGELFF
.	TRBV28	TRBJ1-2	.	TGTGCCAGCAGACCCGAGGGCGGTGGCTATGGCTACACCTTC	CASRPEGGGYGYTF
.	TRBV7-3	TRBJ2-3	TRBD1	TGTGCCAGCAGCCCACGACAGGGTTCCACAGATACGCAGTATTTT	CASSPRQGSTDTQYF
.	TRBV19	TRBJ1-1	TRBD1	TGTGCCAGTAGTATGCTCGCAGGACAGGGCCACACTGAAGCTTTCTTT	CASSMLAGQGHTEAFF
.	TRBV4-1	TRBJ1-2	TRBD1	TGCGCCAGCAGCCAGGACAGGGATGGTGGCTACACCTTC	CASSQDRDGGYTF
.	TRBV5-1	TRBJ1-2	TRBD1	TGCGCCAGCAGCTTGGAAGGGGGCAACTATGGCTACACCTTC	CASSLEGGNYGYTF
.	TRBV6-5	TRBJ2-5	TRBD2	TGTGCCAGCAGCGGGGGGGCCAAAGAGACCCAGTACTTC	CASSGGAKETQYF
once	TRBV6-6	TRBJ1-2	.	TGTGCCAGCAGTTACTCGGAGTATGGCTACACCTTC	CASSYSEYGYTF
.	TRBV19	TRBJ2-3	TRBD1	TGTGCCAGTAGTAAGGGACAGAGCACAGATACGCAGTATTTT	CASSKGQSTDTQYF
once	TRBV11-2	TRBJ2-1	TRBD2	TGTGCCAGCAGCTGGGGATCCGGGACTATTAGCTACAATGAGCAGTTCTTC	CASSWGSGTISYNEQFF
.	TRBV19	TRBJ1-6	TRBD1	TGTGCCAGTACCACAGGGGGCAGATCACCCCTCCACTTT	CASTTGGRSPLHF
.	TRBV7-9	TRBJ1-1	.	TGTGCCAGCAGCTTAGATACGGGGGGAGGTATGAACACTGAAGCTTTCTTT	CASSLDTGGGMNTEAFF
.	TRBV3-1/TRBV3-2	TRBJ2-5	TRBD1	TGTGCCAGCAGCCCAGAGACAGGGATCGGAGAGACCCAGTACTTC	CASSPETGIGETQYF
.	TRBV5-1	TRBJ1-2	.	TGCGCCAGCAGCCCGGAGGGGGGGCCGACCTATGGCTACACCTTC	CASSPEGGPTYGYTF
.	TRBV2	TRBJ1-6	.	TGTGCCAGCAATCGGCAGGCTCTAAGCTCCTATAATTCACCCCTCCACTTT	CASNRQALSSYNSPLHF
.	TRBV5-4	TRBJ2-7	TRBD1	TGTGCCAGCAGCTCGGGACAGGGCTACGAGCAGTACTTC	CASSSGQGYEQYF
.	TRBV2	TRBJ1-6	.	TGTGCCAGCAGTGCGGGCCGGGGAAATTCACCCCTCCACTTT	CASSAGRGNSPLHF
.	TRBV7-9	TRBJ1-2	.	TGTGCCAGCAGCTTCCCCCTTGGGGGCCAGGGCTACACCTTC	CASSFPLGGQGYTF
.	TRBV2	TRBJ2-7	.	TGTGCCAGCAGGGGTACAGGGTTCCTATTACACTACGAGCAGTACTTC	CASRGTGFLLHYEQYF
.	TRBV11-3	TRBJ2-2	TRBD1	TGTGCCAGCAGCTTCAGGGGGACCAACACCGGGGAGCTGTTTTTT	CASSFRGTNTGELFF
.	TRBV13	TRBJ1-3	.	TGTGCCAGCAGCTTCGGGGGGAAAGGAAACACCATATATTTT	CASSFGGKGNTIYF
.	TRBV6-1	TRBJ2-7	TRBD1	TGTGCCAGCAGTGTCGCCACCCAGGGGGCGAGTAACGAGCAGTACTTC	CASSVATQGASNEQYF
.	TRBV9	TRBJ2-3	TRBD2	TGTGCCAGCAGCGGGCTAGCGGGGGGAGGGGATACGCAGTATTTT	CASSGLAGGGDTQYF
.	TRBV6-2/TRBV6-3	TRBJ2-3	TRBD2	TGTGCCAGCAGTACGAAGCGTTTAGCGGGAGCGAGCACAGATACGCAGTATTTT	CASSTKRLAGASTDTQYF
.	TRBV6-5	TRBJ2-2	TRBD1	TGTGCCAGCAAAACAGGGGGCACCGGGGAGCTGTTTTTT	CASKTGGTGELFF
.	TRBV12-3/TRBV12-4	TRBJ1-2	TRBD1	TGTGCCAGCAGTCGAACAGGGGTAACTGGCTACACCTTC	CASSRTGVTGYTF
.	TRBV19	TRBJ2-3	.	TGTGCCAGTAGTCCCGGGCAGGGTTGGGCAGATACGCAGTATTTT	CASSPGQGWADTQYF
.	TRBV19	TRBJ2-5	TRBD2	TGTGCCAGTAGTACACTAGCGGGGGGGTACCAGACCCAGTACTTC	CASSTLAGGYQTQYF
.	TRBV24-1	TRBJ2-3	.	TGTGCCACCAGTGATCCAGGCGCAGGGGTGACAGATACGCAGTATTTT	CATSDPGAGVTDTQYF
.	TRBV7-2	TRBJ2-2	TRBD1	TGTGCCAGCAGCTCGACCAGGACAGGGGTTACCGGGGAGCTGTTTTTT	CASSSTRTGVTGELFF
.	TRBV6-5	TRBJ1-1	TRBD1	TGTGCCAGCAGCTCACAGGGGGAGAACACTGAAGCTTTCTTT	CASSSQGENTEAFF
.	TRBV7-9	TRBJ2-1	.	TGTGCCAGCAGCCCCGTGGAGGGATCGTACAATGAGCAGTTCTTC	CASSPVEGSYNEQFF
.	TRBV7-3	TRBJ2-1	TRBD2	TGTGCCAGCAGTCTAGCGGGGGCGAGCTCCTACAATGAGCAGTTCTTC	CASSLAGASSYNEQFF
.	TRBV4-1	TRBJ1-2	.	TGCGCCAGCAGTGGTAGGGACAATTACGGCTACACCTTC	CASSGRDNYGYTF
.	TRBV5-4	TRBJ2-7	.	TGTGCCAGCAGCTTGGCCGTTGCCGGTACCTACGAGCAGTACTTC	CASSLAVAGTYEQYF
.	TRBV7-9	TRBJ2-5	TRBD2	TGTGCCAGCAGCACTCATAGCGGGAGAGAGACCCAGTACTTC	CASSTHSGRETQYF
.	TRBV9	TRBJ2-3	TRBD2	TGTGCCAGCAGCGTTGGTCGACTAGCGGGAGAGCTAGGAGATACGCAGTATTTT	CASSVGRLAGELGDTQYF
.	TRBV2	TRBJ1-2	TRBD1	TGTGCCAGCAGTAGAGACAGGGGCACTATTAACTATGGCTACACCTTC	CASSRDRGTINYGYTF
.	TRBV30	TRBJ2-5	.	TGTGCCTGGAGTGTACTCGGAGGGCAAGAGACCCAGTACTTC	CAWSVLGGQETQYF